This T cell receptor beta chain appears in the sequencing data of a study of identical twins (dated by TCRdb to 2016 to 2018). Concerning the study at large: TCR alpha and beta repertoires from monozygotic twins, unrelated adults of various ages and cord blood were deep-sequenced to test whether fetal clonotypes persist. Replicate twin experiments were performed at different times using different library preparation protocols to rule out contamination. Study-wide conclusions, independent of this receptor: Abundant cord blood beta clonotypes carried fewer insertions; young adult naive repertoires showed a weaker similar trend, while memory repertoires showed none. Because the same donors could not be followed over many years, the conclusions depended on cross-sectional statistical analysis. Compared with coincidental sharing between unrelated individuals, an excess of low generation-probability sequences was observed among out-of-frame TCR alpha sequences shared between twins. The excess sharing between twins in beta out-of-frame sequences was weaker because fewer shared sequences reduced the signal-to-noise ratio. Out-of-frame TCR alpha sharing in monozygotic twins was systematically underestimated by recombination models, whereas sharing between unrelated individuals was in agreement with the recombination models. Zero-insertion analyses could be partly confounded by invariant T cells such as MAIT and iNKT, although diverse VJ usage argued against such confounding for most clonotypes.

All donors were healthy Caucasians. Three pairs of female monozygotic twins, all aged roughly 18 to 29 years, were included in the twin cohort. Positive isolation kits from Invitrogen were used to isolate the CD4+ and CD8+ T cell populations. V is pared back by 5 bases and J by 6 bases, with 10 bases lying between the germline termini. The CDR3 sequence holds 13 residues, the cysteine and phenylalanine included. Only the CDR3 DNA stays, 39 bases, in frame from base 1. Ten or more counts support this clonotype. Its antigen specificity is not known. Base quality data are lacking; no much larger clone is found one base away. Libraries were made using 5' RACE. This sample was sequenced with an Illumina HiSeq 2000. Template switching added a universal primer binding site, and the final cDNA carried a unique molecular identifier that allowed TCR cDNA molecules to be counted accurately. First-strand cDNA for TCR alpha and beta chains was synthesized from specific primers in the conserved constant-segment region. To control for contamination, each cDNA library was double barcoded with a SMART-Mk sample barcode plus Illumina barcodes. TruSeq adapter sequences and Illumina sample barcodes were added in two successive PCR steps. The TCR alpha and beta cDNA libraries were sequenced on the Illumina HiSeq platform using custom primers. The paper's data handling went like this. Unique molecular identifiers were extracted from raw reads with MiGEC, and CDR3 positions were determined with MiXCR. Recombination models were inferred per individual with the repgenHMM and IGoR tools using an EM algorithm. Shared clonotype analysis was performed with the tcR package in R, normalizing sharing by the product of cloneset sizes. To study raw recombination free of thymic and clonal selection effects, out-of-frame nonproductive sequences were analyzed. The public reads were reanalyzed by TCRdb: fastp trimming at Q25, MiXCR alignment, in-frame beta chains only. Every distinct CDR3 protein forms one entry, paired with its most common genes and DNA. Here the V and J calls rest on TCRdb's processing, not on the authors' analysis. This sample lists approximately 220,000 distinct CDR3 sequences; 7% to 8.5% were detected once. Under 7% of the sample lies in the top ten.

These records were also assigned to another study, of yellow fever vaccine responses in identical twins. As noted in the second study: According to the authors, the vaccine-induced T cell response in identical twins seemed to be partly convergent and partly specific to each individual. In the study, vaccine-responding T cell clones were precisely tracked in identical twins.

The chain is made from TRBV12-3 or TRBV12-4 and TRBJ2-2, with the D gene call left open. The origin of this receptor is a woman between 18 and 29 years old in good health. The sequenced sample was CD8+ T cells sorted from blood. The CDR3 region: CASSHLGSGELFF. The nucleotides are TGTGCCAGCAGTCACCTAGGTTCCGGGGAGCTGTTTTTT.